Following are 20 T cell receptor beta chains from one sample sequenced in a study of blood T cells in healthy people across ages. With a J-beta primer mix and a sample-barcoded 5' primer, a second PCR ran about 6 to 11 cycles. TCRdb fed the 5' RACE reads into MiXCR, producing one record per CDR3 protein. The sample carries about 930,000 distinct CDR3 sequences, about 28% recorded once. This sample also appeared in a second study, on T cells of mothers and their children.

The sample consisted of blood. These receptors were collected from a woman between 40 and 55 years old in good health.

V usage is TRBV9 and J usage is TRBJ2-5, with 8 bases fitting TRBD1. Germline-derived CDR1 and CDR2 are SGDLS and YYNGEE. The V and J ends lost 3 bases and 4 bases, in that order; junction bases with no gene match: 5. This CDR3 is 14 amino acids long. This chain's CDR3 is CASSGPDRGETQYF. The CDR3 DNA follows: TGTGCCAGCAGCGGCCCTGACAGGGGAGAGACCCAGTACTTC. Supplemented by reference TRBV9 and TRBJ2-5, the full variable domain reads DSGVTQTPKHLITATGQRVTLRCSPRSGDLSVYWYQQSLDQGLQFLIQYYNGEERAKGNILERFSAQQFPDLHSELNLSSLELGDSALYFCASSGPDRGETQYFGPGTRLLVL.

The chain links TRBV20-1 to TRBJ1-1; D gene unclear. V was shortened by 0 bases and J by 0 bases, with 8 bases between the two germline ends. The germline V gene encodes CDR1 DFQATT and CDR2 SNEGSKA (reference sequence). This CDR3 is built from 14 residues. CDR3 in amino acids: CSARDVHLNTEAFF. Here the CDR3 DNA reads TGCAGTGCTAGAGATGTACACCTGAACACTGAAGCTTTCTTT.

On this clonotype itself: The junction departs from germline at one end; a sequencing error may be responsible. CDR3 loop: CASSLELAATNEKRFF. The DNA for the CDR3 is TGTGCCAGCAGTTTAGAATTGGCTGCAACTAATGAAAAACGGTTTTTT. V usage is TRBV12-3 or TRBV12-4 and J usage is TRBJ1-4; D is ambiguous. The length of the CDR3 is 16 residues.

This clonotype was seen more than once but under ten times. The rearrangement uses TRBV20-1 and TRBJ2-1; TRBD2 matches 8 bases. V shed 6 bases and J 4 bases; nucleotides not matched to a gene: 11. Per germline, CDR1 DFQATT and CDR2 SNEGSKA (reference sequence). CDR3 length equals 15 residues. The CDR3 region is CSARAGGGYYNEQFF. CDR3 DNA: TGCAGTGCCAGGGCCGGCGGGGGGTATTACAATGAGCAGTTCTTC.

The chain is built from TRBV28 and TRBJ2-3; weak D call: TRBD2 (6 bases). The CDR3 runs to 19 residues. With 3 bases removed from V and 0 bases from J, the gap between germline ends came to 22 bases. CDR1 is MDHEN and CDR2 is SYDVKM in the germline V gene. The chain's CDR3 is CASSFPHRPGLGSTDTQYF. DNA of the CDR3: TGTGCCAGCAGTTTTCCCCACCGCCCGGGACTGGGTAGCACAGATACGCAGTATTTT.

This clonotype has at least ten counts. V gene TRBV28 combines with J gene TRBJ2-5; 7 bases are shared with TRBD2. This CDR3 region has 12 residues. V lost 9 bases and J lost 2; bases outside the gene matches: 3. Germline V gene lookup returns CDR1 MDHEN and CDR2 SYDVKM. The CDR3 bases are TGTGCCAGTCGGCGGGGGCAAGAGACCCAGTACTTC. Translated: CASRRGQETQYF.

This clonotype was seen a few times. The chain recombines TRBV12-3 or TRBV12-4 with TRBJ1-5; 7 bases match TRBD1. V dropped 6 bases and J dropped 4; count of bases not matched to a gene: 9. The CDR3 sequence is 15 residues long. Here the CDR3 reads CASREERGRNQPQHF. CDR3 nucleotides: TGTGCCAGCAGGGAAGAGAGGGGGCGTAATCAGCCCCAGCATTTT.

This clonotype occurred a few times. The V call is TRBV30, the J call TRBJ2-7; the D gene is possibly TRBD1 (6 bases). V dropped 4 bases and J dropped 3 bases, with 16 bases sitting between them. The CDR3 is 14 residues long. CDR1 and CDR2 (germline): GTSNPN, SVGIG (reference sequence). In DNA, the CDR3 is TGTGCCTGGACCAGGACAGCCATCTACTACGAGCAGTACTTC. Translation: CAWTRTAIYYEQYF.

This clonotype was seen repeatedly, ten times or more. The rearrangement links TRBV4-2 to TRBJ2-5, with 10 bases fitting TRBD2. CDR3 length: 16 amino acids. V shed 1 base and J 1 base; nucleotides not matched to a gene: 3. Germline values: CDR1 LGHNA, CDR2 YNFKEQ. The CDR3, as DNA: TGTGCCAGCAGCCAAGGAGCGGGGGGGTTCCAAGAGACCCAGTACTTC. Its translation is CASSQGAGGFQETQYF.

Concerning this clonotype: It may be a read error: a sequence one base away is much more abundant. The rearrangement links TRBV5-6 to TRBJ2-2; D tentatively fits TRBD1 or TRBD2 (5 bases each). Germline CDR1 reads SGHDT; CDR2 reads YYEEEE. The CDR3 is 12 residues long. Trimming removed 3 bases at V and 6 bases at J, with 6 bases between. As DNA, the CDR3 is TGTGCCAGCAGCTGGGGGTCCGGGGAGCTGTTTTTT. This encodes CASSWGSGELFF. Together with reference TRBV5-6 and TRBJ2-2, the CDR3 gives the full variable domain: DAGVTQSPTHLIKTRGQQVTLRCSPKSGHDTVSWYQQALGQGPQFIFQYYEEEERQRGNFPDRFSGHQFPNYSSELNVNALLLGDSALYLCASSWGSGELFFGEGSRLTVL.

The V gene is TRBV7-2, the J gene TRBJ2-7; D unresolved. V shed 5 bases and J shed 0 bases, with 11 bases lying between them. Per the germline V gene, CDR1 is SGHTA and CDR2 is FQGNSA. CDR3 length equals 14 residues. The CDR3 DNA sequence: TGTGCCAGCAGCCGCGCCACAGTCTCCTACGAGCAGTACTTC. Residues: CASSRATVSYEQYF.

This clonotype has at least ten counts. V usage is TRBV5-1 and J usage is TRBJ2-7; D could derive from TRBD1 or TRBD2 (5 bases each). Germline values: CDR1 SGHRS, CDR2 YFSETQ. With 3 bases removed from V and 4 bases from J, the gap between germline ends came to 20 bases. This CDR3 is 16 amino acids long. The CDR3 sequence is CASSSAGARGAYEQYF. CDR3 nucleotides: TGCGCCAGCAGCTCCGCTGGGGCACGGGGCGCTTACGAGCAGTACTTC.

This clonotype occurred many times. The gene calls are TRBV5-1 and TRBJ2-5; no clear D gene. The V gene's germline CDR1 is SGHRS and CDR2 YFSETQ. The CDR3 runs 13 residues. The ends were cut back, 0 bases at V and 2 bases at J, with 5 bases in the middle. This CDR3 is CASSLGSQETQYF. DNA for the CDR3: TGCGCCAGCAGCTTGGGCAGTCAAGAGACCCAGTACTTC. Filled out from reference TRBV5-1 and TRBJ2-5, the complete variable domain reads KAGVTQTPRYLIKTRGQQVTLSCSPISGHRSVSWYQQTPGQGLQFLFEYFSETQRNKGNFPGRFSGRQFSNSRSEMNVSTLELGDSALYLCASSLGSQETQYFGPGTRLLVL.

This clonotype was counted a few times. The chain carries TRBV5-1 and TRBJ1-1; D not resolved. CDR1 and CDR2 from the germline V gene are SGHRS and YFSETQ. This CDR3 contains 13 residues. Trimming stripped 0 bases from V and 11 bases from J, with 14 bases between. The CDR3 is CASSLANGESAFF. In DNA, the CDR3 is TGCGCCAGCAGCTTGGCCAACGGGGAGTCGGCTTTCTTT.

Comments on this clonotype: This may stem from a read error, because a much larger clone lies one nucleotide away. The chain joins TRBV28 to TRBJ2-5; 7 bases are a match to TRBD1. Losses at the gene ends were 2 bases for V and 5 bases for J; bases not matched to a gene: 5. Germline CDR1 is MDHEN and CDR2 is SYDVKM. The CDR3 totals 14 residues. The CDR3 DNA reads as TGTGCCAGCAGTTTAGGCAGGGGGTGGGAGACCCAGTACTTC. It specifies CASSLGRGWETQYF.

In its sample, this clonotype was seen once. The chain combines TRBV5-1 with TRBJ2-5; D is unresolved. V was cut by 0 bases and J by 2 bases, with 14 bases left in between. This CDR3 region has 16 residues. The germline V gene has CDR1 SGHRS and CDR2 YFSETQ. As DNA, the CDR3 is TGCGCCAGCAGCTTGGCCGGGTTTGGTCAGCAAGAGACCCAGTACTTC. Amino acids: CASSLAGFGQQETQYF.

This chain uses TRBV20-1 with TRBJ2-1; D is unresolved. The assigned J gene may be wrong: the sequence end matches TRBJ2-7 better. Germline assignment: CDR1 DFQATT and CDR2 SNEGSKA (reference sequence). The CDR3 is made up of 15 amino acids. Here the CDR3 DNA reads TGCAGTGCTAGAGATCCTCACCCGACCAACAATGAGCAGTACTTC. Protein: CSARDPHPTNNEQYF.

This clonotype was found a few times. The junction departs from the called germline gene at one end, perhaps through a read error. The chain links TRBV4-3 to TRBJ2-1, with 7 bases aligning to TRBD1. Per germline, CDR1 LGHNA and CDR2 YSLEER. The CDR3 runs 14 residues. The CDR3 coding sequence is TGCGCCAGTAGCCATGAGACAGGGTACAATGAGCAGTTCTTC. Its protein product is CASSHETGYNEQFF.

This clonotype appeared many times. DNA for the CDR3: TGTGCCAGCAGTTCCCACGGGACACCAGACTACGAGCAGTACTTC. Residues: CASSSHGTPDYEQYF. The chain employs TRBV28 and TRBJ2-7, with D perhaps matching TRBD1 (6 bases). This CDR3 has 15 amino acids. V lost 4 bases and J 3 bases, leaving 16 bases between the germline ends. Germline V gene lookup returns CDR1 MDHEN and CDR2 SYDVKM.

This clonotype was recorded a few times. V and J are TRBV7-3 and TRBJ2-5; possible D gene TRBD2, 5 bases. CDR1 SGHTA and CDR2 FQGTGA come from the germline V gene. The CDR3 covers 15 residues. The germline V and J ends were trimmed by 5 bases and 11 bases, with 24 bases remaining between them. In DNA, the CDR3 is TGTGCCAGCAGCCCTCTGGCGTTAGCTGGGAGTGAGCAGTACTTC. Translation gives CASSPLALAGSEQYF.